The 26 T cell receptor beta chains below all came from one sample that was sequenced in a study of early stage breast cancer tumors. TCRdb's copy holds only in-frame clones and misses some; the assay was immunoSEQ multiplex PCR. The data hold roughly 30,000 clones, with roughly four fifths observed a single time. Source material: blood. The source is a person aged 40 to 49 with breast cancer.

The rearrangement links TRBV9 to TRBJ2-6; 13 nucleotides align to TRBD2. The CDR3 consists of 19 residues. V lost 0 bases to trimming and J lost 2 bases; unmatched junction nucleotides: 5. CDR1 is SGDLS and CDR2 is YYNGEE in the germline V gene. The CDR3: CASSVGRTSGSAGANVLTF. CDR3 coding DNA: TGTGCCAGCAGCGTAGGTAGGACTAGCGGGAGTGCTGGGGCCAACGTCCTGACTTTC. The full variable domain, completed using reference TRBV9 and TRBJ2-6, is DSGVTQTPKHLITATGQRVTLRCSPRSGDLSVYWYQQSLDQGLQFLIQYYNGEERAKGNILERFSAQQFPDLHSELNLSSLELGDSALYFCASSVGRTSGSAGANVLTFGAGSRLTVL.

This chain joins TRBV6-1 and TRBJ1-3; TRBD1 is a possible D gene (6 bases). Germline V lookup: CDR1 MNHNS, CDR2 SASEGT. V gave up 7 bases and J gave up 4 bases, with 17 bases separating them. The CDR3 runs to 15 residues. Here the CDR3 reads CASTHGRGLGNTIYF. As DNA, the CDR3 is TGTGCCAGCACCCACGGCAGGGGTTTAGGAAACACCATATATTTT.

This CDR3 is CASSLAAGRSEQFF. CDR3 coding DNA: TGCGCCAGCAGCTTGGCCGCCGGGAGGAGTGAGCAGTTCTTC. The J gene is TRBJ2-1, the V gene TRBV5-1, with 7 bases identical to TRBD2. This CDR3 comprises 14 residues. The V segment lost 0 bases and the J segment 9 bases; nucleotides outside the gene matches: 6. Germline V gene sequence: CDR1 SGHRS, CDR2 YFSETQ.

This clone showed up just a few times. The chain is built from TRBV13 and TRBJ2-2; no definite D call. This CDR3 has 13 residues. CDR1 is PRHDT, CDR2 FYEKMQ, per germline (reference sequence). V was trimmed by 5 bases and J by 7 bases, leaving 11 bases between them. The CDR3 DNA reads TGTGCCAGCAGCCCGTATAAGGGCGGGGAGCTGTTTTTT. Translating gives CASSPYKGGELFF.

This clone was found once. In DNA, the CDR3 is TGTGCCAGCAGCACGGACAGGGCGTCAACCGGGGAGCTGTTTTTT. Protein: CASSTDRASTGELFF. The chain combines TRBV21-1 with TRBJ2-2; no DNA check was done on the table's D call, TRBD1. TRBV21-1 is flagged as a pseudogene. The CDR3 is 15 amino acids.

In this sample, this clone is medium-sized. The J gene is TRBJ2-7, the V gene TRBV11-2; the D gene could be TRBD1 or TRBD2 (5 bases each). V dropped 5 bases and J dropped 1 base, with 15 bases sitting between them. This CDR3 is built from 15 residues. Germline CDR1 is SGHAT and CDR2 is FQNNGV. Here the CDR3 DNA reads TGTGCCAGCAGCGTTTCCGGGACCGAGTCCTACGAGCAGTACTTC. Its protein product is CASSVSGTESYEQYF.

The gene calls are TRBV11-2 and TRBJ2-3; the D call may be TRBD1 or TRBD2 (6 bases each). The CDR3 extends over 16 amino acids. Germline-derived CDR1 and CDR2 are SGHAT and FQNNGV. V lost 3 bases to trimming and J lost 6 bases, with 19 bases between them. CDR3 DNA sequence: TGTGCCAGCAGCTTTAATAGCGGACAGTCGGGGGATACGCAGTATTTT. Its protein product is CASSFNSGQSGDTQYF.

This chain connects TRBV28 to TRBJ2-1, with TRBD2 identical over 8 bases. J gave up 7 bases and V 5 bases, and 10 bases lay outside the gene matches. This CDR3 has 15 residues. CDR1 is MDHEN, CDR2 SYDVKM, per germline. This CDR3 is CASSPPPGGTNEQFF. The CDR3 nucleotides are TGTGCCAGCAGTCCCCCCCCGGGAGGGACAAATGAGCAGTTCTTC.

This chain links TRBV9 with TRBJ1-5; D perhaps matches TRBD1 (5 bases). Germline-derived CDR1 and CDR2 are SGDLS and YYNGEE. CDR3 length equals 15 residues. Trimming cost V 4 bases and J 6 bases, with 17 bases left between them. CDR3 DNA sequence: TGTGCCAGCAGCCCCAGATCGGGGGATGGTCAGCCCCAGCATTTT. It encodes CASSPRSGDGQPQHF.

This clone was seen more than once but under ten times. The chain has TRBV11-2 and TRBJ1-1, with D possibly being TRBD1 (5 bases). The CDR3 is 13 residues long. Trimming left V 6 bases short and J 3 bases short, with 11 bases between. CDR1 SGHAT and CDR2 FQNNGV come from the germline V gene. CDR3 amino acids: CASSYGQDTEAFF. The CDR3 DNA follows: TGTGCCAGCAGTTACGGACAAGACACTGAAGCTTTCTTT. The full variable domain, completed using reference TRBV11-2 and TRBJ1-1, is EAGVAQSPRYKIIEKRQSVAFWCNPISGHATLYWYQQILGQGPKLLIQFQNNGVVDDSQLPKDRFSAERLKGVDSTLKIQPAKLEDSAVYLCASSYGQDTEAFFGQGTRLTVV.

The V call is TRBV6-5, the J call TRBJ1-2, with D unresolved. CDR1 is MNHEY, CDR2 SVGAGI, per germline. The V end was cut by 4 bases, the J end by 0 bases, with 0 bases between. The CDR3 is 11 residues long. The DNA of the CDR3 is TGTGCCAGCAGTTCTAACTATGGCTACACCTTC. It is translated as CASSSNYGYTF.

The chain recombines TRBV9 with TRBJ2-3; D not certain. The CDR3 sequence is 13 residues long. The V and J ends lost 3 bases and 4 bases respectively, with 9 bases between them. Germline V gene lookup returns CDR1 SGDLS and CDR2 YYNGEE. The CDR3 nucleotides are TGTGCCAGCAGCGCCCTCGGCGCAGATACGCAGTATTTT. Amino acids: CASSALGADTQYF. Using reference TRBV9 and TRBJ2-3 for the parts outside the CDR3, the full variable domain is DSGVTQTPKHLITATGQRVTLRCSPRSGDLSVYWYQQSLDQGLQFLIQYYNGEERAKGNILERFSAQQFPDLHSELNLSSLELGDSALYFCASSALGADTQYFGPGTRLTVL.

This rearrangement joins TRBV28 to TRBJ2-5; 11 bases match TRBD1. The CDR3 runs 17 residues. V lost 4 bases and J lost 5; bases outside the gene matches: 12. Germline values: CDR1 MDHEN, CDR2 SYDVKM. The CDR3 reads CASSSPDRGRVRETQYF. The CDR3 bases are TGTGCCAGCAGTTCTCCGGACAGGGGGCGAGTTAGGGAGACCCAGTACTTC.

DNA of the CDR3: TGCGCCAGCAGCTTGGCCGAATCCGGGTGGGCTTTCTTT. Its protein is CASSLAESGWAFF. The rearrangement links TRBV5-1 to TRBJ1-1; D not certain. The CDR3 covers 13 residues. Germline lookup yields CDR1 SGHRS and CDR2 YFSETQ. V lost 0 bases, J lost 11 bases, and 14 bases lay in between.

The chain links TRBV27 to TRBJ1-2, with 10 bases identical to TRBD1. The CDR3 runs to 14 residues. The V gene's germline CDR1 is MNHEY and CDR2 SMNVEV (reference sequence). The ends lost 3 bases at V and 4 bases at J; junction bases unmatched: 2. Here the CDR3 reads CASSLRDRGYGYTF. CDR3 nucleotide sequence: TGTGCCAGCAGTTTGCGGGACAGGGGCTATGGCTACACCTTC.

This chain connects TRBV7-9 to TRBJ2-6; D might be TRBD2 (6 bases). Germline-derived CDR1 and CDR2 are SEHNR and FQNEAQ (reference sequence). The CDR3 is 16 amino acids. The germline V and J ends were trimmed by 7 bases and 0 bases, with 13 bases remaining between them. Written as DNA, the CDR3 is TGTGCCAGCACGGAGGGGTCGCACTCTGGGGCCAACGTCCTGACTTTC. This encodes CASTEGSHSGANVLTF.

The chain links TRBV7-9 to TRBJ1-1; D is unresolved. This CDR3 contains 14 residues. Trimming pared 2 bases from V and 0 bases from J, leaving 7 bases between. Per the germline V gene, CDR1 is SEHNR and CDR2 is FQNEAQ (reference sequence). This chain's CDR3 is CASSLTGMNTEAFF. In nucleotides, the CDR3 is TGTGCCAGCAGCTTAACCGGGATGAACACTGAAGCTTTCTTT.

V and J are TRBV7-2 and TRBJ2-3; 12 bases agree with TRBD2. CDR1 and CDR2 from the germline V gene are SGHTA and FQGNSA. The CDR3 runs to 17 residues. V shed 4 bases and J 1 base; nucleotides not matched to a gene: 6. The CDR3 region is CASSSLAGGRGTDTQYF. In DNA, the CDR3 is TGTGCCAGCAGCTCGCTAGCGGGAGGGAGGGGCACAGATACGCAGTATTTT.

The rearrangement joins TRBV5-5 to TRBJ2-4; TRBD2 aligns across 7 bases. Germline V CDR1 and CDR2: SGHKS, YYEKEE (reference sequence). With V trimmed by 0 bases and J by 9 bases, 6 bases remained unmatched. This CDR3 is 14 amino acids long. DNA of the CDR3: TGTGCCAGCAGCTTGGGGCGGACGGGGGGCATTCAGTACTTC. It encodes CASSLGRTGGIQYF.

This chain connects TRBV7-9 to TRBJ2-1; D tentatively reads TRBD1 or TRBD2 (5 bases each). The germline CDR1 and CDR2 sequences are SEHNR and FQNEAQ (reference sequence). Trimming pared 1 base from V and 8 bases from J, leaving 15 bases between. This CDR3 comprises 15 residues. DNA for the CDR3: TGTGCCAGCAGCTTAGGAGGGACCGGAAAGTATGAGCAGTTCTTC. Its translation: CASSLGGTGKYEQFF.

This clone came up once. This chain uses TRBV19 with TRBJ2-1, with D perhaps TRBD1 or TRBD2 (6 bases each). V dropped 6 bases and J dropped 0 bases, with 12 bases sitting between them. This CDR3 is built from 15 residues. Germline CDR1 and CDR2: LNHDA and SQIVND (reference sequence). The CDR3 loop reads CASSPGEASYNEQFF. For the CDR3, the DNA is TGTGCCAGTAGCCCAGGGGAGGCCTCCTACAATGAGCAGTTCTTC.

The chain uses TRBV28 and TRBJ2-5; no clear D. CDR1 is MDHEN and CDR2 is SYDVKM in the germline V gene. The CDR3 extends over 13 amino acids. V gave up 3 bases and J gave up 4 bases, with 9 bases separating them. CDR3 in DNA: TGTGCCAGCAGTTTTCCCCTTGGAGAGACCCAGTACTTC. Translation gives CASSFPLGETQYF.

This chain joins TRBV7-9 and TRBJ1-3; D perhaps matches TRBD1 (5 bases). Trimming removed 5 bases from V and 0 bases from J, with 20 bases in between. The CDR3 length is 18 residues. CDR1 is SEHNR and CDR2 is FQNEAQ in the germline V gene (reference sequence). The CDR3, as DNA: TGTGCCAGCAGCACCACCAGACCAGGGAAACGCTCTGGAAACACCATATATTTT. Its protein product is CASSTTRPGKRSGNTIYF.

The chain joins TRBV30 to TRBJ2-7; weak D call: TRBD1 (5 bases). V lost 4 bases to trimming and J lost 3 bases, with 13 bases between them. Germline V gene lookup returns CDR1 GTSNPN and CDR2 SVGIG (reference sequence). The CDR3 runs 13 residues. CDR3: CAWNLDNRYEQYF. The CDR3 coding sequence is TGTGCCTGGAATTTGGACAACCGCTACGAGCAGTACTTC.

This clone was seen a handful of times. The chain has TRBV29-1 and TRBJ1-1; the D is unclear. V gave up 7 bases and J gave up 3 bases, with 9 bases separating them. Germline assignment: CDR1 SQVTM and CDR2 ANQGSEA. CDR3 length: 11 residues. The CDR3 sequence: CSAIQDTEAFF. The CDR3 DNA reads TGCAGCGCGATTCAGGACACTGAAGCTTTCTTT.

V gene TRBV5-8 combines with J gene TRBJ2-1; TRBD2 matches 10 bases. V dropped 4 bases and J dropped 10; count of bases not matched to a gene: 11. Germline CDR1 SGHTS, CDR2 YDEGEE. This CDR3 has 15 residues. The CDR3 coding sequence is TGTGCCAGCAGCCCGAGGCTTCTAGCGGGAGCGGAGCAGTTCTTC. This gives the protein CASSPRLLAGAEQFF.